A single sample is the source of the 19 T cell receptor beta chains below, sequenced in a study of blood T cell repertoires in COVID-19. TCRdb's table, derived via immunoSEQ multiplex PCR, lists solely in-frame clones and lacks some. In the table there are under 200,000 clones, around 80% of which are singletons. Sample: PBMCs or T cells enriched from blood (not recorded which). These receptor sequences come from a man aged 50-60 years who had recovered from COVID-19.

V gene TRBV19 combines with J gene TRBJ1-3, with 7 bases aligning to TRBD1. CDR1 is LNHDA, CDR2 SQIVND, per germline (reference sequence). V shed 2 bases and J 0 bases; nucleotides not matched to a gene: 7. The CDR3 sequence is 17 residues long. The CDR3 is CASSIKGWTGSGNTIYF. DNA of the CDR3: TGTGCCAGTAGTATAAAGGGCTGGACAGGCTCTGGAAACACCATATATTTT.

V gene TRBV18 combines with J gene TRBJ2-7; the match to TRBD2 covers 13 bases. The CDR3 spans 15 residues. In germline, CDR1 is KGHSH, CDR2 LQKENI. The V gene end was trimmed by 4 bases and the J gene end by 5 bases; junction bases not matched to a gene: 5. CDR3 coding DNA: TGTGCCAGCTCACTCCGACTAGCGGGGGGCGACGAGCAGTACTTC. Protein sequence: CASSLRLAGGDEQYF.

The chain carries TRBV11-2 and TRBJ2-5; a possible D gene is TRBD2 (6 bases). Per the germline V gene, CDR1 is SGHAT and CDR2 is FQNNGV. The V gene lost 3 bases and the J gene lost 5 bases, with 16 bases spanning the gap. CDR3 length equals 15 residues. The CDR3 coding sequence is TGTGCCAGCAGCTTTGGTAGGGAGGTTCGGGAGACCCAGTACTTC. It is translated as CASSFGREVRETQYF.

This chain uses TRBV9 with TRBJ2-3, with 7 bases matching TRBD2. V was pared by 4 bases and J by 2 bases, with 4 bases of the junction left unmatched. Germline CDR1 is SGDLS and CDR2 is YYNGEE. CDR3 length: 14 residues. The CDR3 spells CASSQAGTTDTQYF. CDR3 in DNA: TGTGCCAGCAGCCAAGCGGGGACCACAGATACGCAGTATTTT. Full variable domain (rest looked up from reference TRBV9 and TRBJ2-3): DSGVTQTPKHLITATGQRVTLRCSPRSGDLSVYWYQQSLDQGLQFLIQYYNGEERAKGNILERFSAQQFPDLHSELNLSSLELGDSALYFCASSQAGTTDTQYFGPGTRLTVL.

There are a few counts of this clone. This chain connects TRBV21-1 to TRBJ2-1; whether TRBD1, the table's D call, matches the DNA was not checked. TRBV21-1 is assigned pseudogene status. The length of the CDR3 is 15 residues. For the CDR3, the DNA is TGTGCCAGCAGCACCGGGACAGGGGCCAGCAATGAGCAGTTCTTC. Translated, it gives CASSTGTGASNEQFF.

The J gene is TRBJ2-3, the V gene TRBV11-2; TRBD2 matches at 7 bases. The CDR3 loop spans 15 amino acids. V dropped 7 bases and J dropped 0; count of bases not matched to a gene: 7. Looked up from germline, CDR1 is SGHAT and CDR2 is FQNNGV. Here the CDR3 reads CASTPPGLSTDTQYF. CDR3 coding DNA: TGTGCCAGCACCCCCCCGGGACTAAGCACAGATACGCAGTATTTT.

The CDR3 sequence is CASSKSSTANYGYTF. Here the CDR3 DNA reads TGTGCCAGTAGTAAATCGTCGACTGCTAACTATGGCTACACCTTC. The gene calls are TRBV19 and TRBJ1-2; the D is unclear. The CDR3 is made up of 15 amino acids. The V end was cut by 4 bases, the J end by 0 bases, with 12 bases between. Germline-derived CDR1 and CDR2 are LNHDA and SQIVND (reference sequence).

CDR3 in DNA: TGTGCCAGCAGCTCCCGACTAGCGGGGGGCCCTCCAAGCTCCTACGAGCAGTACTTC. This sequence encodes CASSSRLAGGPPSSYEQYF. The chain couples TRBV7-2 to TRBJ2-7, with 13 nucleotides matching TRBD2. V was pared by 4 bases and J by 0 bases, with 12 bases of the junction left unmatched. The CDR3 spans 19 residues. Germline V lookup: CDR1 SGHTA, CDR2 FQGNSA.

The gene calls are TRBV3-1 (or the pseudogene TRBV3-2) and TRBJ1-1; D uncertain. Germline V gene lookup returns CDR1 LGHDT and CDR2 YNNKEL (reference sequence). The CDR3 loop spans 15 amino acids. Deletions cut 0 bases from V and 1 base from J, with 9 bases between. The CDR3 bases are TGTGCCAGCAGCCAAGATTACGGAGGGAACACTGAAGCTTTCTTT. Protein product: CASSQDYGGNTEAFF.

The chain uses TRBV5-4 and TRBJ1-1; TRBD1 matches at 9 bases. The germline CDR1 and CDR2 sequences are SGHNT and YYREEE (reference sequence). This CDR3 region has 16 residues. V trimming: 7 bases; J trimming: 6 bases; junction bases outside the gene matches: 16. CDR3 amino acids: CASGTYPGQGWSEAFF. In DNA, the CDR3 is TGTGCCAGCGGAACTTACCCGGGACAGGGATGGTCTGAAGCTTTCTTT.

The chain is built from TRBV11-2 and TRBJ2-7; 8 nucleotides align to TRBD2. The CDR3 contains 16 residues. With V trimmed by 2 bases and J by 7 bases, 13 bases remained unmatched. Germline V gives CDR1 SGHAT, CDR2 FQNNGV. Here the CDR3 DNA reads TGTGCCAGCAGCTTACGTCCGGGACTAGACACGGTGGAGCAGTACTTC. Translating gives CASSLRPGLDTVEQYF.

This clone has a count of ten or more. This chain links TRBV4-2 with TRBJ2-5, with 9 bases matching TRBD2. V shed 0 bases and J 2 bases; nucleotides not matched to a gene: 4. This CDR3 has 16 amino acids. Germline V CDR1 and CDR2: LGHNA, YNFKEQ. The CDR3 DNA is TGTGCCAGCAGCCAAGAGGGGGCGGGGGGGCAAGAGACCCAGTACTTC. Amino acids: CASSQEGAGGQETQYF.

CDR3 DNA: TGTGCCAGCAGCAAACCGGAGGGGAGCTCCTACGAGCAGTACTTC. It codes for CASSKPEGSSYEQYF. The chain employs TRBV21-1 and TRBJ2-7; TRBD2, as called in the table, went unchecked against the DNA. TRBV21-1 is classified as a pseudogene. CDR3 length: 15 residues.

The chain joins TRBV4-1 to TRBJ2-2; D perhaps matches TRBD2 (6 bases). Between the trimmed V and J ends, which lost 1 base and 7 bases, there was a span of 13 bases. The CDR3 covers 15 residues. Germline loops: CDR1 MGHRA, CDR2 YSYEKL. Written as DNA, the CDR3 is TGCGCCAGCAGCCAAGTCGACGGGCGGGGCGGGGAGCTGTTTTTT. Encoded protein: CASSQVDGRGGELFF.

V and J are TRBV5-4 and TRBJ1-3; no firm D call. Looked up from germline, CDR1 is SGHNT and CDR2 is YYREEE (reference sequence). CDR3 length: 15 residues. The V end lost 0 bases, the J end lost 0 bases, and 7 bases lay between the germline ends. This CDR3 is CASSLGENSGNTIYF. DNA for the CDR3: TGTGCCAGCAGCTTGGGGGAGAACTCTGGAAACACCATATATTTT.

This rearrangement joins TRBV5-1 to TRBJ2-3; D possibly corresponds to TRBD2 (6 bases). CDR3 size: 16 residues. Germline V CDR1 and CDR2: SGHRS, YFSETQ. Trimming left V 2 bases short and J 7 bases short, with 20 bases between. CDR3 loop: CASSFLTSTRTNTQYF. CDR3 DNA: TGCGCCAGCAGCTTTCTTACCTCGACTAGAACGAATACGCAGTATTTT.

The chain uses TRBV21-1 and TRBJ1-2; the table names TRBD1, a call not compared with the DNA. TRBV21-1 is assigned pseudogene status. There are 17 residues in the CDR3. DNA for the CDR3: TGTGCCAGCAGCAACCGAACCTACAGGGGAGCTAACTATGGCTACACCTTC. It encodes CASSNRTYRGANYGYTF.

The chain links TRBV12-5 to TRBJ2-2; 9 bases fit TRBD1. Germline lookup yields CDR1 LGHNT and CDR2 FRNRAP. V lost 6 bases and J lost 3; bases outside the gene matches: 5. The CDR3 runs to 15 residues. CDR3 sequence: CASGSQGAYTGELFF. The CDR3 bases are TGTGCTAGTGGGTCACAGGGGGCGTACACCGGGGAGCTGTTTTTT.

This chain joins TRBV4-2 and TRBJ1-6, with a possible D match to TRBD1 (5 bases). The V end was cut by 5 bases, the J end by 9 bases, with 20 bases between. This CDR3 comprises 16 residues. In germline, CDR1 is LGHNA, CDR2 YNFKEQ. The CDR3 sequence is CASSEGLQVTTSPLHF. As DNA, the CDR3 is TGTGCCAGCAGCGAAGGGCTACAGGTGACGACTTCACCCCTCCACTTT.